Sequencing of this T cell receptor (beta chain) was carried out in a study of Graves' ophthalmopathy and Graves' hyperthyroidism. V was cut by 6 bases and J by 5 bases, with 19 bases left in between. Germline V gene sequence: CDR1 SNHLY, CDR2 FYNNEI. The CDR3 is made up of 15 amino acids. Using RNA transcripts, the TCR beta CDR3 regions were amplified. RT-PCR was first run with HTBI primers, then multiplex PCR in a second round. One entry per CDR3 protein results from TCRdb running MiXCR on the multiplex PCR reads. This table has about 740,000 distinct CDR3 sequences, around 40% appearing once. The sequence was collected from an adult man with Graves' ophthalmopathy. The chain uses TRBV2 and TRBJ1-2; D unclear. What was sequenced was peripheral blood. In DNA, the CDR3 is TGTGCCAGCAGGGACCCGACTAGCGGGGTTTATGGCTACACCTTC. It specifies CASRDPTSGVYGYTF.